This T cell receptor beta chain stems from a study of blood T cell repertoires in COVID-19. Study overall: T cells, B-cell-depleted T cells, or PBMCs provided the cDNA or gDNA that served as material.

CDR1 is MNHEY, CDR2 SMNVEV, per germline (reference sequence). The trim removed 4 bases at V and 2 bases at J, leaving 4 bases unmatched. The CDR3 consists of 15 residues. Only in-frame clones appear in the TCRdb table, and some are missing; sequencing was by immunoSEQ multiplex PCR. The sample shows about 98,000 clones, roughly 84% of them seen only once. The sequence was collected from a human donor in a cohort sampled during active COVID-19. The sequencing sample was made of peripheral blood. This chain joins TRBV27 and TRBJ2-7; TRBD1 aligns across 11 bases. The CDR3, as DNA: TGTGCCAGCAGTTCTCCGGGACAGGGGGCCTACGAGCAGTACTTC. Protein sequence: CASSSPGQGAYEQYF.